This T cell receptor beta chain stems from a study of blood T cell repertoires in COVID-19. The wider study: Sites across the United States, Italy and Spain contributed samples from acute and convalescent COVID-19.

The V gene's germline CDR1 is SNHLY and CDR2 FYNNEI. The CDR3 has 13 residues. V lost 3 bases and J lost 2, with 7 bases in between. In the study's own analysis: Quantification of nucleated cells was approximated via reference gene primer amplification. Clones were sequenced by immunoSEQ multiplex PCR, and TCRdb holds only the in-frame ones, with some missing. The DNA gave D and trimming, while V, J and clone size come from that table. Of 310,000 or so clones listed, nearly 90% are singletons. Participants spanned ages about 18 to 100 years and resided in roughly 22 US areas. In assigning cohorts, the study relied on participant-reported clinical history.

The V and J genes are TRBV2 and TRBJ2-5; unclear D gene. The sequence was collected from a woman aged 18-29 years with acute COVID-19. Sample: PBMCs or T cells enriched from blood (not recorded which). The CDR3 DNA sequence: TGTGCCAGCAGTGAGGTAGTTCAAGAGACCCAGTACTTC. Translation: CASSEVVQETQYF.